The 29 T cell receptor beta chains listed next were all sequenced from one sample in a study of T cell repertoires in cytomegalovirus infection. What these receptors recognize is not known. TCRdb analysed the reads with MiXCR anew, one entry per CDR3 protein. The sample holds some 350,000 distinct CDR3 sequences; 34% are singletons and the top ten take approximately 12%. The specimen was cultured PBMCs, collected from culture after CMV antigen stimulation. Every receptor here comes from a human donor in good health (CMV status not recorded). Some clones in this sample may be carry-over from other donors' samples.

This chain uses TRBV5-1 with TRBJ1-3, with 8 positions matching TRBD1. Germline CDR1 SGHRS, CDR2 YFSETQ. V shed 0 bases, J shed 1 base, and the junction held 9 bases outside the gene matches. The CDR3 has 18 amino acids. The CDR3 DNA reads TGCGCCAGCAGCTTGGCTGGGCAGGGGGCCTTATCTGGAAACACCATATATTTT. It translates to CASSLAGQGALSGNTIYF.

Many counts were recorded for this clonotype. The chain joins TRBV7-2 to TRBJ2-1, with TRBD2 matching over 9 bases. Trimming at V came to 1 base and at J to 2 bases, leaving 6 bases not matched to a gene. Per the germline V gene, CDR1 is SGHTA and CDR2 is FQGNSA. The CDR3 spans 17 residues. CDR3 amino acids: CASSLGLREGTYNEQFF. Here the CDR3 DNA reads TGTGCCAGCAGCTTAGGGCTGCGGGAGGGAACCTACAATGAGCAGTTCTTC.

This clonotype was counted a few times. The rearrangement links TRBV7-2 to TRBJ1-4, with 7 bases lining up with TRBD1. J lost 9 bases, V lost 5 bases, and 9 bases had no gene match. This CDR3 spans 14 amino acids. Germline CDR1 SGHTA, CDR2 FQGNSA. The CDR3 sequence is CASSRDSFGKKLFF. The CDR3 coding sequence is TGTGCCAGCAGCCGGGACAGCTTTGGCAAAAAACTGTTTTTT.

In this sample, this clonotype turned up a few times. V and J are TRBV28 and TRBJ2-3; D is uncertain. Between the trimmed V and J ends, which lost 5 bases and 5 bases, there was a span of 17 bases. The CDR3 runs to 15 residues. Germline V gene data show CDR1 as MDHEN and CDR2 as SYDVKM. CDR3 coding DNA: TGTGCCAGCAGTGTTCCACCCCCAGCAGGAGATACGCAGTATTTT. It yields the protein CASSVPPPAGDTQYF. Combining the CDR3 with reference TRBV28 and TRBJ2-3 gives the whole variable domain DVKVTQSSRYLVKRTGEKVFLECVQDMDHENMFWYRQDPGLGLRLIYFSYDVKMKEKGDIPEGYSVSREKKERFSLILESASTNQTSMYLCASSVPPPAGDTQYFGPGTRLTVL.

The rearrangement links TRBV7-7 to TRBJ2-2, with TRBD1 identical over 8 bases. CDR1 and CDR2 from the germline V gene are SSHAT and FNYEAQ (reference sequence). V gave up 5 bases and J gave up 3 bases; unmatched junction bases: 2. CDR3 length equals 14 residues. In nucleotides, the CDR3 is TGTGCCAGCAGCCGACAGGGGTACACCGGGGAGCTGTTTTTT. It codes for CASSRQGYTGELFF. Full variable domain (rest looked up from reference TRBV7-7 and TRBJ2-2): GAGVSQSPRYKVTKRGQDVTLRCDPISSHATLYWYQQALGQGPEFLTYFNYEAQPDKSGLPSDRFSAERPEGSISTLTIQRTEQRDSAMYRCASSRQGYTGELFFGEGSRLTVL.

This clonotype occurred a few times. The CDR3 here is CASSFRRNYGYTF. The CDR3 bases are TGTGCCAGCAGTTTCCGCAGGAACTATGGCTACACCTTC. The chain combines TRBV12-3 or TRBV12-4 with TRBJ1-2; D is undetermined. The CDR3 is 13 residues long. V was shortened by 3 bases and J by 2 bases, with 7 bases between the two germline ends.

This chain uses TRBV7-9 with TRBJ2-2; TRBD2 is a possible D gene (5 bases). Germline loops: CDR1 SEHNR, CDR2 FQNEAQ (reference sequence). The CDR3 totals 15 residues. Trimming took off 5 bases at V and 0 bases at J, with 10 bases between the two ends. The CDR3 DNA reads TGTGCCAGCAGCCAGAGCGGTACGAACACCGGGGAGCTGTTTTTT. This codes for CASSQSGTNTGELFF.

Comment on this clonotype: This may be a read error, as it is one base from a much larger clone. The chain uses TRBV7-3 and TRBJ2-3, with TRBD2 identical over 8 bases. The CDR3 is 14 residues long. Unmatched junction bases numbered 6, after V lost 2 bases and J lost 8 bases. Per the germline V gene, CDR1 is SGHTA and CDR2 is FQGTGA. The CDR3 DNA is TGTGCCAGCAGCTTAGGAGCGGGAGCAGCTACGCAGTATTTT. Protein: CASSLGAGAATQYF.

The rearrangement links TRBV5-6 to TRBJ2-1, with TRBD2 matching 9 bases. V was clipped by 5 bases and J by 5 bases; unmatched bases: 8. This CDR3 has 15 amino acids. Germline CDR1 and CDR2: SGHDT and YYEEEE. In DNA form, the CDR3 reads TGTGCCAGCAGACTGCGACTAGCGGCAAACAATGAGCAGTTCTTC. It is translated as CASRLRLAANNEQFF.

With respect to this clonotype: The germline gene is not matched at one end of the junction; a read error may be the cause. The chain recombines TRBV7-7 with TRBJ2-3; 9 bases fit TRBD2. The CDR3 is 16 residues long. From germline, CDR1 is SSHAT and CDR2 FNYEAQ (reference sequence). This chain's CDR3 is CASSLISGSNPDTQYF. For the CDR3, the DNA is TGTGCTAGCAGCTTAATTAGCGGGAGCAACCCAGATACGCAGTATTTT.

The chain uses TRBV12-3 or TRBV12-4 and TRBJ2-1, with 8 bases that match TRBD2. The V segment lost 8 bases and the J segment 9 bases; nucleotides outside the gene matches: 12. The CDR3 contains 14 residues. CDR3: CASCRVAGRREQFF. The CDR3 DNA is TGTGCCAGCTGTCGGGTAGCGGGACGGCGTGAGCAGTTCTTC.

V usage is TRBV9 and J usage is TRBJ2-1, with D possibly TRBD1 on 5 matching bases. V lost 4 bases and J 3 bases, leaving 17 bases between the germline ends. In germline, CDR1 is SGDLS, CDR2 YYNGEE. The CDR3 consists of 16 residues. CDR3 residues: CASSPREDGRYNEQFF. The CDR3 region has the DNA TGTGCCAGCAGCCCCAGGGAAGACGGTCGCTACAATGAGCAGTTCTTC.

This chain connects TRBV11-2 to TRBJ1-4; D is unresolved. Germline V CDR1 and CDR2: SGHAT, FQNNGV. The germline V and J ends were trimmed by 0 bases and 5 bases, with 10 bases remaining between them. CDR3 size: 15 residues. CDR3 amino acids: CASSLDQAENEKLFF. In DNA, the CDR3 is TGTGCCAGCAGCTTAGATCAGGCAGAGAATGAAAAACTGTTTTTT. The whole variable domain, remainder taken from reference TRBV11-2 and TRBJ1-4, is EAGVAQSPRYKIIEKRQSVAFWCNPISGHATLYWYQQILGQGPKLLIQFQNNGVVDDSQLPKDRFSAERLKGVDSTLKIQPAKLEDSAVYLCASSLDQAENEKLFFGSGTQLSVL.

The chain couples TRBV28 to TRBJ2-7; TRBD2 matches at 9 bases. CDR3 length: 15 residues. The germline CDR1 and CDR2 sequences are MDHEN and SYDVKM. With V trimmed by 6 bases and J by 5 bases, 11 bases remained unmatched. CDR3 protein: CASRPGTSTTHEQYF. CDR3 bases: TGTGCCAGCAGGCCCGGGACTAGCACGACCCACGAGCAGTACTTC.

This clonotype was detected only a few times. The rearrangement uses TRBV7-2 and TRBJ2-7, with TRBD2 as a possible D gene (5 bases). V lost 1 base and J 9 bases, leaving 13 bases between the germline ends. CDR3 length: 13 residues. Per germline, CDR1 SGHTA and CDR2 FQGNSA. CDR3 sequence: CASSLGPDAGQYF. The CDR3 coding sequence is TGTGCCAGCAGCTTAGGGCCCGATGCGGGGCAGTACTTC.

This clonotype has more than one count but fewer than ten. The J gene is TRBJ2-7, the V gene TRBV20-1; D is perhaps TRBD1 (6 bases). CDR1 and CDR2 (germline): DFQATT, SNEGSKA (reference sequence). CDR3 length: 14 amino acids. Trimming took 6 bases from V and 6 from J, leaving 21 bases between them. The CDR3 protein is CSAGTLGAQGEQYF. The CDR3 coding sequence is TGCAGTGCCGGAACCTTGGGGGCCCAGGGCGAGCAGTACTTC.

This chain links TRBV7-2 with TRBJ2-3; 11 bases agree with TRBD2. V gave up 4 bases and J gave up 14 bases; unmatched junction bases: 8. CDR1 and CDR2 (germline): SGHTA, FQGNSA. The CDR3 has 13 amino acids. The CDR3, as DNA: TGTGCCAGCAGCTCCATAGCGGGAGGGCCAACGTATTTT. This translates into CASSSIAGGPTYF. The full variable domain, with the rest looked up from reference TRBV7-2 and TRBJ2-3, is GAGVSQSPSNKVTEKGKDVELRCDPISGHTALYWYRQSLGQGLEFLIYFQGNSAPDKSGLPSDRFSAERTGGSVSTLTIQRTQQEDSAVYLCASSSIAGGPTYFGPGTRLTVL.

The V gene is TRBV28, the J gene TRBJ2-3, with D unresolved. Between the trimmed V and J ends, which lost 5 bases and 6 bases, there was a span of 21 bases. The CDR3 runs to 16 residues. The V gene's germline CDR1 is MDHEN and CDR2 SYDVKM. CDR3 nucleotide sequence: TGTGCCAGCAGTGAACTCCTGGCCCCTAAAGGTGATACGCAGTATTTT. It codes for CASSELLAPKGDTQYF.

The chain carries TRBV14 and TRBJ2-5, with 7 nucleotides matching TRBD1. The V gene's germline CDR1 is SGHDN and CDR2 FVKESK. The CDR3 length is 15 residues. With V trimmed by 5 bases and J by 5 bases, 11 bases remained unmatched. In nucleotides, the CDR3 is TGTGCCAGCAGCTACCCGACAGGGACGGTGGAGACCCAGTACTTC. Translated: CASSYPTGTVETQYF.

CDR3 loop: CASTQAPSQPQHF. In DNA form, the CDR3 reads TGTGCCAGCACCCAAGCTCCCAGTCAGCCCCAGCATTTT. V usage is TRBV6-2 or TRBV6-3 and J usage is TRBJ1-5; D ambiguous. The CDR3 loop spans 13 amino acids. V dropped 7 bases and J dropped 6 bases, with 13 bases sitting between them. CDR1 MNHEY and CDR2 SVGEGT come from the germline V gene.

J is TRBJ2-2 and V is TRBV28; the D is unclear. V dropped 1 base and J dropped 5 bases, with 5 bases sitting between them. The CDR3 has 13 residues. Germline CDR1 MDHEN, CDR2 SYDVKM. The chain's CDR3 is CASSLYKTGELFF. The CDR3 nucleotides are TGTGCCAGCAGTTTATACAAGACCGGGGAGCTGTTTTTT.

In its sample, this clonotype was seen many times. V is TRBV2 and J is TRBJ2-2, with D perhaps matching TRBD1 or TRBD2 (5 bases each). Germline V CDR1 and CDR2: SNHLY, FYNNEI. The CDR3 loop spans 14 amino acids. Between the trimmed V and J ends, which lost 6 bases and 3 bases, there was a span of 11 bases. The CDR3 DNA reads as TGTGCCAGCAGAGGGGACGGATACACCGGGGAGCTGTTTTTT. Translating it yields CASRGDGYTGELFF.

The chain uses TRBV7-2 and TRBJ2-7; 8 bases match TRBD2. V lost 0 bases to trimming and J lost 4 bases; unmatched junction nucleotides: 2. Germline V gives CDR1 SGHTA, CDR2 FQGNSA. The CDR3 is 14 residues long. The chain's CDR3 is CASSLASGMYEQYV. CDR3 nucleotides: TGTGCCAGCAGCTTAGCTAGCGGGATGTACGAGCAGTACGTC.

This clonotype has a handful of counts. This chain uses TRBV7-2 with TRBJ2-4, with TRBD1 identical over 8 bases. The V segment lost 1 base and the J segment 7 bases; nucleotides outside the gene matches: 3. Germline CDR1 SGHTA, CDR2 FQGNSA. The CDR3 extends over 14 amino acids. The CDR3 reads CASSLGQGINIQYF. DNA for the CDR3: TGTGCCAGCAGCTTAGGACAGGGGATCAACATTCAGTACTTC.

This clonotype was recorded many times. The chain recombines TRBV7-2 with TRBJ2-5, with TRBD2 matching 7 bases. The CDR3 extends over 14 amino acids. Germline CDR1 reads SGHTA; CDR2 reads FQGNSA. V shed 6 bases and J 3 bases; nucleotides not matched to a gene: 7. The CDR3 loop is CASSQGGIEETQYF. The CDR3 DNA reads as TGTGCCAGCAGTCAGGGAGGGATCGAAGAGACCCAGTACTTC.

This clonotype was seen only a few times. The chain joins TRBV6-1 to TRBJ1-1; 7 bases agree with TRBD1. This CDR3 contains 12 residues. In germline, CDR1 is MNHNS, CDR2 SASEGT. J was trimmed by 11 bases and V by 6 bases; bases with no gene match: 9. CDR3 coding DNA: TGTGCCAGCAGACCGACAGGGTGGTTCGCTTTCTTT. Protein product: CASRPTGWFAFF.

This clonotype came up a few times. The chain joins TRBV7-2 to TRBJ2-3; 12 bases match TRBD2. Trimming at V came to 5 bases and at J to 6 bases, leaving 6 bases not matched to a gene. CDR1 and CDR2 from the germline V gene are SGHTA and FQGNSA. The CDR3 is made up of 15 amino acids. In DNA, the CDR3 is TGTGCCAGCAGCCGAGGGACTAGCGGGCACGATACGCAGTATTTT. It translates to CASSRGTSGHDTQYF.

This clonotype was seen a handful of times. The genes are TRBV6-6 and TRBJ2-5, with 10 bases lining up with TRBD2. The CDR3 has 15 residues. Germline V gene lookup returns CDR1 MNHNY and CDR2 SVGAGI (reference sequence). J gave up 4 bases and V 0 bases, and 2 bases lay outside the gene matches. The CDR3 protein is CASSYSRLAGETQYF. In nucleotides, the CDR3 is TGTGCCAGCAGTTACTCGCGACTAGCGGGAGAGACCCAGTACTTC.

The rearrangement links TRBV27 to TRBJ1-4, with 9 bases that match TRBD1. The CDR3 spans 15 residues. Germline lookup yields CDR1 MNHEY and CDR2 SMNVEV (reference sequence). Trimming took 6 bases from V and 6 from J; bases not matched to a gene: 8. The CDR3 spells CASREGWTGDEKLFF. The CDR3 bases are TGTGCCAGCAGAGAGGGCTGGACAGGGGATGAAAAACTGTTTTTT.